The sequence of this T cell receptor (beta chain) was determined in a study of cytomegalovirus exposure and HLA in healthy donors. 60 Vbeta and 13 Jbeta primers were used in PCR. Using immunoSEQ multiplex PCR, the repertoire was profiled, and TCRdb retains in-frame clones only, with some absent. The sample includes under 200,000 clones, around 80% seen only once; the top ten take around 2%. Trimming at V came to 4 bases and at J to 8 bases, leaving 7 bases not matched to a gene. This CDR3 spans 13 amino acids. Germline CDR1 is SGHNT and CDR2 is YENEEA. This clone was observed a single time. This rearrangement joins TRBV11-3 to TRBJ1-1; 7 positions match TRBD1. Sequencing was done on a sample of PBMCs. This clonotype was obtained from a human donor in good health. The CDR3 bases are TGTGCCAGCAGCTCGAGGAGGGACAGCGAAGCTTTCTTT. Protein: CASSSRRDSEAFF.